This T cell receptor (beta chain) derives from a study of shared clonotypes between healthy human individuals. Germline V CDR1 and CDR2: SGHNT, YENEEA. This CDR3 has 13 amino acids. V lost 5 bases, J lost 0 bases, and 7 bases lay in between. In the naive CD8 group, cells lacked CD45RO and were positively selected for CCR7, so terminally differentiated effector memory CD45RA+ cells were left out. Recent vaccinations or acute infections were absent in the healthy HIV-negative adult donors. Comments on this clone: What it binds is unknown.

General observations from the study: It was anticipated that sequencing depth would influence how many clonotypes donors shared. Clonotypes shared by all four donors outscored non-shared clonotypes in generation probability. Limited genetic and exposure-history diversity came from having few donors.

Profiling relied on immunoSEQ multiplex PCR, and the TCRdb table lists in-frame clones only, not all of them. The sample includes under 2,000,000 clones, roughly 95% of them seen just once. Sequences were obtained from naive CD8+ T cells sorted from blood. V is TRBV11-3 and J is TRBJ1-1; D remains ambiguous. This receptor was taken from a man in his late teens or twenties in good health. The CDR3 DNA sequence: TGTGCCAGCAGCAAAGAAATGAACACTGAAGCTTTCTTT. This codes for CASSKEMNTEAFF.